This passage covers 20 T cell receptor beta chains from one sample sequenced in a study of cytomegalovirus exposure and HLA in healthy donors. Assay used: immunoSEQ multiplex PCR; TCRdb lists only in-frame clones, some missing. Seen here are roughly 300,000 clones, roughly 90% observed once, and the top ten hold roughly 1.1%. The specimen sequenced was PBMCs. Receptor source: a woman aged 25 to 45 in good health and CMV-seropositive.

The rearrangement joins TRBV9 to TRBJ1-3, with TRBD1 as a possible D gene (5 bases). The germline V gene has CDR1 SGDLS and CDR2 YYNGEE. The CDR3 is 16 residues long. Trimming left V 1 base short and J 3 bases short, with 14 bases between. The CDR3 DNA reads TGTGCCAGCAGCGTAAGAAAAACAGGAGGTGGAAACACCATATATTTT. It encodes CASSVRKTGGGNTIYF. The full variable domain, its missing parts supplied by reference TRBV9 and TRBJ1-3, is DSGVTQTPKHLITATGQRVTLRCSPRSGDLSVYWYQQSLDQGLQFLIQYYNGEERAKGNILERFSAQQFPDLHSELNLSSLELGDSALYFCASSVRKTGGGNTIYFGEGSWLTVV.

The chain employs TRBV5-6 and TRBJ2-1, with 8 bases that match TRBD2. The CDR3 is 15 residues long. Germline assignment: CDR1 SGHDT and CDR2 YYEEEE. After removal of 4 bases from V and 6 bases from J, the junction contained 9 bases not matched to a gene. CDR3 in amino acids: CASSPNGGASNEQFF. The CDR3 nucleotides are TGTGCCAGCAGCCCAAACGGGGGGGCTTCCAATGAGCAGTTCTTC.

This clone was picked up a small number of times. The chain links TRBV5-1 to TRBJ1-1; no clear D gene. This CDR3 is 15 amino acids long. Germline lookup yields CDR1 SGHRS and CDR2 YFSETQ. With 0 bases removed from V and 0 bases from J, the gap between germline ends came to 9 bases. The CDR3 bases are TGCGCCAGCAGCTTGGATAAGAGTATGAACACTGAAGCTTTCTTT. Its protein is CASSLDKSMNTEAFF.

The CDR3, as DNA: TGTGCCTGGAGATCGAATACAGCGGGTGGGCAGTTCTTC. Residues: CAWRSNTAGGQFF. This rearrangement joins TRBV30 to TRBJ2-1, with D possibly matching TRBD2 (6 bases). The CDR3 runs to 13 residues. Germline V gene sequence: CDR1 GTSNPN, CDR2 SVGIG (reference sequence). V was shortened by 3 bases and J by 12 bases, with 18 bases between the two germline ends.

This chain connects TRBV27 to TRBJ2-1, with TRBD2 matching over 11 bases. The CDR3 consists of 16 residues. Germline loops: CDR1 MNHEY, CDR2 SMNVEV (reference sequence). The V segment lost 7 bases and the J segment 8 bases; nucleotides outside the gene matches: 13. In nucleotides, the CDR3 is TGTGCCAGCACGCCCCTACTAGCGGGGGTGTTGGATGAGCAGTTCTTC. It yields the protein CASTPLLAGVLDEQFF.

The chain joins TRBV28 to TRBJ2-7, with TRBD1 matching over 9 bases. CDR1 and CDR2 from the germline V gene are MDHEN and SYDVKM. J gave up 3 bases and V 5 bases, and 8 bases lay outside the gene matches. The CDR3 is made up of 15 amino acids. CDR3 sequence (DNA): TGTGCCAGCAGTACACCGGGACAGGGCAGCTACGAGCAGTACTTC. It translates to CASSTPGQGSYEQYF. The whole variable domain, filled in from reference TRBV28 and TRBJ2-7, reads DVKVTQSSRYLVKRTGEKVFLECVQDMDHENMFWYRQDPGLGLRLIYFSYDVKMKEKGDIPEGYSVSREKKERFSLILESASTNQTSMYLCASSTPGQGSYEQYFGPGTRLTVT.

By share, this clone counts as medium-sized. J is TRBJ2-3 and V is TRBV27; D unresolved. The CDR3 consists of 15 residues. V dropped 6 bases and J dropped 0 bases, with 13 bases sitting between them. CDR1 is MNHEY, CDR2 SMNVEV, per germline (reference sequence). The CDR3 DNA reads TGTGCCAGCAGACCATTTCAGGTCAGCACAGATACGCAGTATTTT. This encodes CASRPFQVSTDTQYF.

The chain links TRBV13 to TRBJ2-5, with TRBD2 matching over 8 bases. This CDR3 is built from 15 residues. Germline V gene sequence: CDR1 PRHDT, CDR2 FYEKMQ (reference sequence). The J segment lost 2 bases and the V segment lost 4 bases, leaving 6 bases of the junction unmatched. The DNA for the CDR3 is TGTGCCAGCAGCTCACCGGGACTAGGGCAAGAGACCCAGTACTTC. It yields the protein CASSSPGLGQETQYF.

CDR3 in amino acids: CASSSGTSEGTGELFF. The CDR3 DNA sequence: TGTGCCAGCAGCTCAGGGACTAGCGAGGGCACCGGGGAGCTGTTTTTT. This chain connects TRBV11-3 to TRBJ2-2, with TRBD2 matching over 10 bases. V dropped 4 bases and J dropped 4; count of bases not matched to a gene: 6. This CDR3 has 16 residues. Germline CDR1 reads SGHNT; CDR2 reads YENEEA.

The V gene is TRBV27, the J gene TRBJ2-7; TRBD2 matches at 12 bases. The CDR3 length is 15 residues. V lost 4 bases to trimming and J lost 2 bases; unmatched junction nucleotides: 3. CDR1 and CDR2 from the germline V gene are MNHEY and SMNVEV (reference sequence). The CDR3 here is CASSSGLAGTYEQYF. CDR3 in DNA: TGTGCCAGCAGTTCGGGACTAGCGGGTACCTACGAGCAGTACTTC.

This chain uses TRBV6-1 with TRBJ1-5; no firm D call. The CDR3 loop spans 15 amino acids. The germline gives CDR1 MNHNS, CDR2 SASEGT. Trimming removed 7 bases at V and 7 bases at J, with 20 bases between. CDR3 in amino acids: CASNPEVGVPQPQHF. The CDR3 nucleotides read TGTGCCAGCAACCCTGAAGTTGGGGTCCCCCAGCCCCAGCATTTT.

The V gene is TRBV7-7, the J gene TRBJ2-1; no definite D call. CDR1 and CDR2 (germline): SSHAT, FNYEAQ (reference sequence). V was trimmed by 0 bases and J by 0 bases, leaving 6 bases between them. The length of the CDR3 is 15 residues. In DNA form, the CDR3 reads TGTGCCAGCAGCTTAGCGTTAAGCTCCTACAATGAGCAGTTCTTC. Its protein is CASSLALSSYNEQFF. The variable domain in full, completed from reference TRBV7-7 and TRBJ2-1, reads GAGVSQSPRYKVTKRGQDVTLRCDPISSHATLYWYQQALGQGPEFLTYFNYEAQPDKSGLPSDRFSAERPEGSISTLTIQRTEQRDSAMYRCASSLALSSYNEQFFGPGTRLTVL.

This sequence joins TRBV10-3 and TRBJ2-7; 8 positions match TRBD1. From germline, CDR1 is ENHRY and CDR2 SYGVKD. This CDR3 contains 14 residues. J lost 2 bases, V lost 6 bases, and 6 bases had no gene match. The CDR3 region is CAIRGPGQAYEQYF. The CDR3 bases are TGTGCCATCAGGGGGCCGGGACAGGCCTACGAGCAGTACTTC.

The V call is TRBV18, the J call TRBJ2-3; 9 bases are shared with TRBD2. The CDR3 consists of 18 residues. Trimming at V came to 2 bases and at J to 4 bases, leaving 13 bases not matched to a gene. Per the germline V gene, CDR1 is KGHSH and CDR2 is LQKENI. CDR3 region: CASSPRSAGGPSSDTQYF. The CDR3 coding sequence is TGTGCCAGCTCACCAAGGTCTGCGGGAGGGCCCAGCTCAGATACGCAGTATTTT.

The rearrangement joins TRBV6-6 to TRBJ1-4, with D unclear. The germline CDR1 and CDR2 sequences are MNHNY and SVGAGI (reference sequence). Trimming removed 10 bases from V and 8 bases from J, with 11 bases in between. This CDR3 has 11 residues. The DNA of the CDR3 is TGTGCCACCCACCATAACGAAAAACTGTTTTTT. Its protein product is CATHHNEKLFF.

V gene TRBV4-3 combines with J gene TRBJ1-5; D gene ambiguous. The CDR3 is made up of 17 amino acids. The V gene's germline CDR1 is LGHNA and CDR2 YSLEER. The V end lost 0 bases, the J end lost 0 bases, and 12 bases lay between the germline ends. CDR3 residues: CASSQDLDGSSNQPQHF. The CDR3 DNA is TGCGCCAGCAGCCAAGATCTCGACGGGAGTAGCAATCAGCCCCAGCATTTT.

The chain recombines TRBV4-3 with TRBJ1-4; no firm D call. CDR1 and CDR2 from the germline V gene are LGHNA and YSLEER. V was shortened by 0 bases and J by 8 bases, with 13 bases between the two germline ends. The CDR3 length is 15 residues. The CDR3 reads CASSQEWEKTEKLFF. Here the CDR3 DNA reads TGCGCCAGCAGCCAAGAGTGGGAAAAAACGGAAAAACTGTTTTTT.

The CDR3 loop is CASSPPGATEAFF. The CDR3 region has the DNA TGTGCCAGCAGCCCGCCAGGGGCCACTGAAGCTTTCTTT. V is TRBV28 and J is TRBJ1-1, with D perhaps TRBD1 (6 bases). The CDR3 sequence is 13 residues long. CDR1 is MDHEN, CDR2 SYDVKM, per germline. The V end lost 6 bases, the J end lost 4 bases, and 12 bases lay between the germline ends.

The V gene is TRBV7-3, the J gene TRBJ1-2, with 7 bases fitting TRBD1. Germline CDR1 and CDR2: SGHTA and FQGTGA. With 8 bases clipped from V and 8 bases from J, the junction kept 17 bases outside the gene matches. The CDR3 contains 15 residues. CDR3 loop: CASGPVRSNRGGYTF. CDR3 DNA sequence: TGTGCCAGCGGCCCTGTTCGCTCAAACAGGGGCGGCTACACCTTC.

The chain carries TRBV29-1 and TRBJ2-7; TRBD2 agrees at 9 bases. There are 15 residues in the CDR3. Germline V lookup: CDR1 SQVTM, CDR2 ANQGSEA. The junction had 9 bases not matched to a gene; V was cut back by 2 bases and J by 4 bases. The CDR3 sequence is CSVENLTSGRYEQYF. The CDR3 nucleotides are TGCAGCGTTGAAAACTTGACTAGCGGACGGTACGAGCAGTACTTC.